This T cell receptor beta chain was observed in a study of spatial heterogeneity in lung cancer. In germline, CDR1 is SGHVS, CDR2 FQNEAQ. The CDR3 is made up of 18 amino acids. The V gene end was trimmed by 0 bases and the J gene end by 6 bases; junction bases not matched to a gene: 12. TCRdb re-called the 5' RACE reads with MiXCR, one entry per CDR3 protein. The data hold fewer than 30,000 distinct CDR3 sequences, with around 6% observed a single time. Time point reported: blood at routine non-recurrence follow-up after resection. The input material, whole RNA from tumor, nontumor lung or frozen PBMC, was sequenced unsorted.

Here the sequenced sample was PBMCs, taken at follow-up. The clonotype comes from a male donor with early-stage non-small cell lung cancer. This chain links TRBV7-8 with TRBJ2-3; 10 positions agree with TRBD2. The CDR3 spells CASSLALISAGGIDTQYF. In DNA form, the CDR3 reads TGTGCCAGCAGCTTAGCGCTTATATCAGCGGGGGGGATTGATACGCAGTATTTT.